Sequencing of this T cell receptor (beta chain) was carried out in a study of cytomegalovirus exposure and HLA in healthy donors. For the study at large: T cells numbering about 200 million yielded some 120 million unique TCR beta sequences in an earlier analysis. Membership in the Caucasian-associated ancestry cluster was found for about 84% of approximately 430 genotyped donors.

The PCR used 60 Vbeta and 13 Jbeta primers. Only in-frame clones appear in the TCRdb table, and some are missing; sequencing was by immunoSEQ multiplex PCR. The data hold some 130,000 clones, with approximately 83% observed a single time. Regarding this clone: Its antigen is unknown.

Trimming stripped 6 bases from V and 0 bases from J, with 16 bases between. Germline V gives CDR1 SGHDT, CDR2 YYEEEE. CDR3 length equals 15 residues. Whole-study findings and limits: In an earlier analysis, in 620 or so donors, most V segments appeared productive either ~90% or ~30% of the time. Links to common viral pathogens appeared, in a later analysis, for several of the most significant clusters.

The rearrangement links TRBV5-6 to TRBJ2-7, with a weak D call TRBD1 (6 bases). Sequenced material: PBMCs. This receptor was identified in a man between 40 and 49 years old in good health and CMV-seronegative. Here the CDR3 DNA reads TGTGCCAGCACCTCCCCGCGACAGGCCTCCTACGAGCAGTACTTC. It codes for CASTSPRQASYEQYF.